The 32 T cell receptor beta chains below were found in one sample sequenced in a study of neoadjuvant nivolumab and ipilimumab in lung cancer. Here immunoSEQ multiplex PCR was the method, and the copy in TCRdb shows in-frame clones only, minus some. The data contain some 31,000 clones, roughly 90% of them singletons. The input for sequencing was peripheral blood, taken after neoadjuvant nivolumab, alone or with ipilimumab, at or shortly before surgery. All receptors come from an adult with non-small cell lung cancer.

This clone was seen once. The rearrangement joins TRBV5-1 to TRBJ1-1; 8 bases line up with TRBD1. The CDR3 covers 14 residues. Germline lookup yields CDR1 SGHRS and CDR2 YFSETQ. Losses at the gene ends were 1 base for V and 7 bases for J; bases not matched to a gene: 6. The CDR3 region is CASSLRQGSGEAFF. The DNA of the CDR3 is TGCGCCAGCAGCTTGAGACAGGGGTCGGGTGAAGCTTTCTTT.

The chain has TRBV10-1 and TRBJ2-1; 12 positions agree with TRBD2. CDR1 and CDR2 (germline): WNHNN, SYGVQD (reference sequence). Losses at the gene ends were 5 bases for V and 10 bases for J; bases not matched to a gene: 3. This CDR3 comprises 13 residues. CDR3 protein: CASSRLAGDEQFF. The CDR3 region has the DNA TGCGCCAGCAGTCGACTAGCGGGAGACGAGCAGTTCTTC.

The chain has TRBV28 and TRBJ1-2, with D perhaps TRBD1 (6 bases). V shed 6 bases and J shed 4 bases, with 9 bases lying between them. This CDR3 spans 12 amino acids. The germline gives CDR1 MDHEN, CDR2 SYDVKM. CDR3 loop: CASRDSFYGYTF. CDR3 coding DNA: TGTGCCAGCAGGGACAGCTTCTATGGCTACACCTTC.

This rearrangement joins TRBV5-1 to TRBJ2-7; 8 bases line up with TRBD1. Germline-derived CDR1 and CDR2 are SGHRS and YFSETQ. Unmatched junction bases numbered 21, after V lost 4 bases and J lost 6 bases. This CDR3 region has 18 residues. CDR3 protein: CASSRTFRDRQFLGEQYF. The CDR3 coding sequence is TGCGCCAGCAGCCGAACCTTCCGGGACAGGCAGTTTTTGGGCGAGCAGTACTTC.

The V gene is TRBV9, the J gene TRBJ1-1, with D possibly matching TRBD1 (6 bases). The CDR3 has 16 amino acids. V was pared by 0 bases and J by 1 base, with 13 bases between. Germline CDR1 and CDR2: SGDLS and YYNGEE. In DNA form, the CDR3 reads TGTGCCAGCAGCGTAGGGGGGGACATCCAGAACACTGAAGCTTTCTTT. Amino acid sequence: CASSVGGDIQNTEAFF.

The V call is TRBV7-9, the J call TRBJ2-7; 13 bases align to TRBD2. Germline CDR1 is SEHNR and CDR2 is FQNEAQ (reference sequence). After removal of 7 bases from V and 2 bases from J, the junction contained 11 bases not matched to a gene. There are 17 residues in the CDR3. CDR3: CASMITTSGREPYEQYF. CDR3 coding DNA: TGTGCCAGCATGATCACTACTAGCGGGAGGGAGCCCTACGAGCAGTACTTC.

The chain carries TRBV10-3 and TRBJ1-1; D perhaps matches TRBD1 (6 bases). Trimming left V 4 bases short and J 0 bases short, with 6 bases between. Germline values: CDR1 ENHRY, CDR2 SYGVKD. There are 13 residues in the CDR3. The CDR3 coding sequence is TGTGCCATCAGTGGGACAGTGAACACTGAAGCTTTCTTT. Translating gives CAISGTVNTEAFF.

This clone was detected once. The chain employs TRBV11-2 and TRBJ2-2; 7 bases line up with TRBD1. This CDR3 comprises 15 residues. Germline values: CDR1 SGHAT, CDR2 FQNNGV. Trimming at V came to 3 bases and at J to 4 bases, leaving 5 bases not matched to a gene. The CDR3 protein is CASSLSGGSTGELFF. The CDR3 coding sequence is TGTGCCAGCAGCTTGTCAGGGGGAAGCACCGGGGAGCTGTTTTTT.

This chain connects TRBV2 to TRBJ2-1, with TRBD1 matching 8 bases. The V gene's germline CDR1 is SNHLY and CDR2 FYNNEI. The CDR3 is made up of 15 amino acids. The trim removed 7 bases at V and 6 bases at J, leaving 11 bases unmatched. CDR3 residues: CASMTSGGAFNEQFF. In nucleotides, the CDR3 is TGTGCCAGCATGACCTCAGGGGGCGCATTCAATGAGCAGTTCTTC.

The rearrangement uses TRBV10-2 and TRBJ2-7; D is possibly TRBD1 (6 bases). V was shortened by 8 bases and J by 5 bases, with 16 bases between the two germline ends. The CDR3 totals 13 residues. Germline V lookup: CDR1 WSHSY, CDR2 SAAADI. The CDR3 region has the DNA TGCGCCAGCGAAGGGGGTGAGGGGGACGAGCAGTACTTC. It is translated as CASEGGEGDEQYF.

The CDR3 DNA is TGCGCCAGCAATCAGGAACAGGGAACTCTCAATGGCTACACCTTC. It yields the protein CASNQEQGTLNGYTF. The J gene is TRBJ1-2, the V gene TRBV5-1; a possible D gene is TRBD1 (6 bases). V was cut by 6 bases and J by 6 bases, with 21 bases left in between. Germline V lookup: CDR1 SGHRS, CDR2 YFSETQ. The CDR3 is 15 amino acids. The full variable domain, rest sourced from reference TRBV5-1 and TRBJ1-2, is KAGVTQTPRYLIKTRGQQVTLSCSPISGHRSVSWYQQTPGQGLQFLFEYFSETQRNKGNFPGRFSGRQFSNSRSEMNVSTLELGDSALYLCASNQEQGTLNGYTFGSGTRLTVV.

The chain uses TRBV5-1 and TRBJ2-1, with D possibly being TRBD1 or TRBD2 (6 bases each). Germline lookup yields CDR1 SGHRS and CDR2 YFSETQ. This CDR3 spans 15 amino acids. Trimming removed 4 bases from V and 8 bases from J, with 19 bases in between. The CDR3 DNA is TGCGCCAGCAGCACTAGGGGGGAATTTTGGGATGAGCAGTTCTTC. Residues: CASSTRGEFWDEQFF.

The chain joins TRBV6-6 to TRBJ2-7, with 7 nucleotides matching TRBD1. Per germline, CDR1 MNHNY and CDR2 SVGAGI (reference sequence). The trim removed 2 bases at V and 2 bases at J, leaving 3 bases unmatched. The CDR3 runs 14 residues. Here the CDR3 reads CASSYGTATYEQYF. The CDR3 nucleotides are TGTGCCAGCAGTTACGGGACAGCAACCTACGAGCAGTACTTC.

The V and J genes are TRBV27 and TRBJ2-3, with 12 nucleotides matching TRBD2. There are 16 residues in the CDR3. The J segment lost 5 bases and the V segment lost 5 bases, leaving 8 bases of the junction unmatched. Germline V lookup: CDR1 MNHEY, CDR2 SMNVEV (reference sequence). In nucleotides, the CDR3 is TGTGCCAGCAGTAACCCGACTAGCGGGAGAAGAGATACGCAGTATTTT. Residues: CASSNPTSGRRDTQYF.

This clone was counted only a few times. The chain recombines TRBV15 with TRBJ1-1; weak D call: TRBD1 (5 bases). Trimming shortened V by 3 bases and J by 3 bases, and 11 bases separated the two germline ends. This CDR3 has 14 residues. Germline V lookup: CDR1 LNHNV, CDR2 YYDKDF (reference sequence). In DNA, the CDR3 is TGTGCCACCAGCAGTGAGAGAGGGGACACTGAAGCTTTCTTT. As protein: CATSSERGDTEAFF. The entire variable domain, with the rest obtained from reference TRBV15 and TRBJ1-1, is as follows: DAMVIQNPRYQVTQFGKPVTLSCSQTLNHNVMYWYQQKSSQAPKLLFHYYDKDFNNEADTPDNFQSRRPNTSFCFLDIRSPGLGDTAMYLCATSSERGDTEAFFGQGTRLTVV.

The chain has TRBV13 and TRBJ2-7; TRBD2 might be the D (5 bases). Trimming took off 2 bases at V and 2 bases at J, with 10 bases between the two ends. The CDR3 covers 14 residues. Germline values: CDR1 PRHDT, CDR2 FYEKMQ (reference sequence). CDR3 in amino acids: CASSLKGVTYEQYF. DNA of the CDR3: TGTGCCAGCAGCTTAAAGGGAGTAACCTACGAGCAGTACTTC.

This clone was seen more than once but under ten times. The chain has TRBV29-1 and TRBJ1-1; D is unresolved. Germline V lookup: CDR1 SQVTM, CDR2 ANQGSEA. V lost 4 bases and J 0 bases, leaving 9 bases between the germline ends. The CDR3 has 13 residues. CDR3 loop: CSVGRRMNTEAFF. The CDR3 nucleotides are TGCAGCGTTGGGCGCAGGATGAACACTGAAGCTTTCTTT.

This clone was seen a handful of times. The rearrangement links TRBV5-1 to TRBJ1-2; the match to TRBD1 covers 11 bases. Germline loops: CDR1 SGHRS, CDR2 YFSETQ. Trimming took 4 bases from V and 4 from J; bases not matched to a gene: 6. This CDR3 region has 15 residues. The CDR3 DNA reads TGCGCCAGCAGCAACAGGACAGGGGGCTTCTATGGCTACACCTTC. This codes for CASSNRTGGFYGYTF.

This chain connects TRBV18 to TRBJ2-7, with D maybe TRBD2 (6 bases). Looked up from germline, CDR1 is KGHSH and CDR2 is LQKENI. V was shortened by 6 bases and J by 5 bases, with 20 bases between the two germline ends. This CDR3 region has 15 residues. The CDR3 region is CASSALAERVDEQYF. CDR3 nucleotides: TGTGCCAGCTCTGCCTTAGCGGAGAGGGTTGACGAGCAGTACTTC.

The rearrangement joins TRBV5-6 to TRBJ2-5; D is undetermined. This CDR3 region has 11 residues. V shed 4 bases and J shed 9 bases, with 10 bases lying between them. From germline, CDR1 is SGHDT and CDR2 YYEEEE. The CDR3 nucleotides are TGTGCCAGCAGCCGTACGGCGGCCCAGTACTTC. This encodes CASSRTAAQYF. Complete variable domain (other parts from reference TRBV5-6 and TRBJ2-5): DAGVTQSPTHLIKTRGQQVTLRCSPKSGHDTVSWYQQALGQGPQFIFQYYEEEERQRGNFPDRFSGHQFPNYSSELNVNALLLGDSALYLCASSRTAAQYFGPGTRLLVL.

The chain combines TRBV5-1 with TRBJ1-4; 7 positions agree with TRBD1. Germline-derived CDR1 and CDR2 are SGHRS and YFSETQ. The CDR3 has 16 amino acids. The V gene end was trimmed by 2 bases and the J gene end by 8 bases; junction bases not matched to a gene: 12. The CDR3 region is CASSFLATGAGEKLFF. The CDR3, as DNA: TGCGCCAGCAGCTTCCTCGCAACAGGGGCAGGGGAAAAACTGTTTTTT.

The CDR3 here is CASSLDLQGWENTIYF. CDR3 nucleotide sequence: TGCGCCAGCAGCTTGGACCTTCAGGGATGGGAAAACACCATATATTTT. The chain employs TRBV5-1 and TRBJ1-3, with a weak D call TRBD1 (5 bases). CDR1 SGHRS and CDR2 YFSETQ come from the germline V gene. This CDR3 contains 16 residues. The V end lost 0 bases, the J end lost 6 bases, and 16 bases lay between the germline ends.

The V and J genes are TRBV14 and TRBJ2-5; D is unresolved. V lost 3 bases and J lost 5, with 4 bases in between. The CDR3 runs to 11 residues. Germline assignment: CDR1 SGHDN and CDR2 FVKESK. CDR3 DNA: TGTGCCAGCAGCCATTCCGAGACCCAGTACTTC. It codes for CASSHSETQYF.

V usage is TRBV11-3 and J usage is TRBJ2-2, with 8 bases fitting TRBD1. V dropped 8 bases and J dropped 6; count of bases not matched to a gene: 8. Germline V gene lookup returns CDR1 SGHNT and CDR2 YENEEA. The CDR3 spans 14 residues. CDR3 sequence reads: CASSGQGGAGELFF. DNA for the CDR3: TGTGCCAGCTCCGGACAGGGTGGCGCCGGGGAGCTGTTTTTT.

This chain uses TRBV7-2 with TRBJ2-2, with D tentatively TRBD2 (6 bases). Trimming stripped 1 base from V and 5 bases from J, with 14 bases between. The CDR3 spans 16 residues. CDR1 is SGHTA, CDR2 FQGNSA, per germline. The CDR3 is CASSLEGGSGTGELFF. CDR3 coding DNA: TGTGCCAGCAGCTTAGAGGGTGGGAGCGGGACCGGGGAGCTGTTTTTT.

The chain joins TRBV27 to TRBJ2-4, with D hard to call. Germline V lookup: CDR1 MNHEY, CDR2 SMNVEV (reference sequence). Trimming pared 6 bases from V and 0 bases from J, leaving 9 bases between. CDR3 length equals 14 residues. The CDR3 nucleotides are TGTGCCAGCAGAAGATTCGGAGCCAAAAACATTCAGTACTTC. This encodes CASRRFGAKNIQYF.

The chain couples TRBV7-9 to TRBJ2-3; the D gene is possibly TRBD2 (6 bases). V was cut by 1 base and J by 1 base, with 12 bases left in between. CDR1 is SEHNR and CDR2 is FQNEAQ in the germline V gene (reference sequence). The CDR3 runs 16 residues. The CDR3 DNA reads TGTGCCAGCAGCTTAGGGATAGAGCGGGGCACAGATACGCAGTATTTT. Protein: CASSLGIERGTDTQYF.

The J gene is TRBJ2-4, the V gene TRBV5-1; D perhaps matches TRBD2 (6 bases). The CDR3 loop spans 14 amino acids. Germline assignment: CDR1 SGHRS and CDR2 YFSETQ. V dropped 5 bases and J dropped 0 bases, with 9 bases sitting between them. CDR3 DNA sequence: TGCGCCAGCAGGGAGGGGTTAGCCAAAAACATTCAGTACTTC. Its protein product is CASREGLAKNIQYF.

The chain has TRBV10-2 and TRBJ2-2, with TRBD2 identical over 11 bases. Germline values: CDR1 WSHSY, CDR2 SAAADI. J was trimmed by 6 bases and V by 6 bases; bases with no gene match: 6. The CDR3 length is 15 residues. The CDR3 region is CASSPVAGGAGELFF. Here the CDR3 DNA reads TGCGCCAGCAGCCCGGTAGCGGGAGGGGCCGGGGAGCTGTTTTTT.

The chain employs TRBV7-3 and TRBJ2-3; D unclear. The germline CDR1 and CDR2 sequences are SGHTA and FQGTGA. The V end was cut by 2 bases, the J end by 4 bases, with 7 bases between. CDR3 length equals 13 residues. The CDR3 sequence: CASSLLGPDTQYF. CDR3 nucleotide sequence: TGTGCCAGCAGCTTACTTGGTCCAGATACGCAGTATTTT. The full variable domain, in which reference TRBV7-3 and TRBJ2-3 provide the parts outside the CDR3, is GAGVSQTPSNKVTEKGKYVELRCDPISGHTALYWYRQSLGQGPEFLIYFQGTGAADDSGLPNDRFFAVRPEGSVSTLKIQRTERGDSAVYLCASSLLGPDTQYFGPGTRLTVL.

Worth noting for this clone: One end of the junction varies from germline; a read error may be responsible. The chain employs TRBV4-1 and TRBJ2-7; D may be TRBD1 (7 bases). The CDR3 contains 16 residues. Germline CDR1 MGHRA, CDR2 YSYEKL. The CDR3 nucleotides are TGCGCCAGCAGTCAAGGAGGGGGCAAAAAGTCCTACGAGCAGTACTTC. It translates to CASSQGGGKKSYEQYF.

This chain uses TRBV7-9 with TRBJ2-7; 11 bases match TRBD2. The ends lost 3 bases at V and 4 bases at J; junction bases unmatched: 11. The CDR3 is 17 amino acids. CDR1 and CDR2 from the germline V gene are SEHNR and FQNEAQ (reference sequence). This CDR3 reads CASSFRGGLAGVYEQYF. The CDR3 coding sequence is TGTGCCAGCAGCTTTAGGGGCGGACTAGCGGGTGTTTACGAGCAGTACTTC. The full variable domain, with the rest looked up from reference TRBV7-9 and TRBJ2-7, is DTGVSQNPRHKITKRGQNVTFRCDPISEHNRLYWYRQTLGQGPEFLTYFQNEAQLEKSRLLSDRFSAERPKGSFSTLEIQRTEQGDSAMYLCASSFRGGLAGVYEQYFGPGTRLTVT.